This T cell receptor (beta chain) was captured by sequencing in a study of STAT5B mutations in CD4+ large granular lymphocyte leukemia. Overall study: Healthy donors showed HLA-associated enrichment of the CDR3 'QG' motif.

The germline V gene has CDR1 MRHNA and CDR2 SNTAGT. CDR3 length: 19 amino acids. V was pared by 0 bases and J by 4 bases, with 9 bases of the junction left unmatched. Study processing details: Lowest detectable productive clonotype frequency was 2.59 x 10-5. TCRdb keeps only in-frame clones here, not all; method: immunoSEQ multiplex PCR. V and J calls and clone size come straight from that table; D and trimming were deduced from the DNA. Of about 38,000 clones in the sample, approximately 85% were seen once. This clone was observed once. This TCR was sampled from a human donor in good health. This chain joins TRBV6-4 and TRBJ2-3, with 14 nucleotides matching TRBD2. Specimen: CD4+ T cells from blood buffy coats. CDR3 DNA sequence: TGTGCCAGCAGTGACTCCCCGAGGACTAGCGGGAGGATGGCAGATACGCAGTATTTT. It yields the protein CASSDSPRTSGRMADTQYF.